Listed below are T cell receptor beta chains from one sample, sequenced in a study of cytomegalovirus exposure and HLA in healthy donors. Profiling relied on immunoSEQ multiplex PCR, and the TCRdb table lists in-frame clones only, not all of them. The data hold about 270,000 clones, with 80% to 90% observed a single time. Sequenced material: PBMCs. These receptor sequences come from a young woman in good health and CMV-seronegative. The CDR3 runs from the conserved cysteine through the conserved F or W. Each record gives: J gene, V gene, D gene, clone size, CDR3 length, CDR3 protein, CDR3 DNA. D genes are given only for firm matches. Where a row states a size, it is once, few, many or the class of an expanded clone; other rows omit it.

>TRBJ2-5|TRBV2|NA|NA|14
CASSEGLSGETQYF
TGTGCCAGCAGTGAAGGTCTGAGCGGGGAGACCCAGTACTTC
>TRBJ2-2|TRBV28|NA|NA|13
CAGRQAGMGELFF
TGTGCAGGTCGGCAGGCGGGAATGGGGGAGCTGTTTTTT
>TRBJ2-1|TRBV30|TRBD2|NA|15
CARNSRAGALREQFF
TGTGCCCGAAACTCGCGAGCGGGAGCCCTACGGGAGCAGTTCTTC
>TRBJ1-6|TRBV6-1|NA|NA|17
CASSEYTWTAYNSPLHF
TGTGCCAGCAGTGAATACACCTGGACAGCTTATAATTCACCCCTCCACTTT
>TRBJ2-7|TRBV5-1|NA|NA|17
CASNCLNRAPEGIEQYF
TGCGCCAGCAACTGTTTGAACCGGGCCCCGGAGGGAATCGAGCAGTACTTC
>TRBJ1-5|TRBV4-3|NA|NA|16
CASSQGSGHSNQPQHF
TGCGCCAGCAGCCAAGGAAGCGGCCATAGCAATCAGCCCCAGCATTTT
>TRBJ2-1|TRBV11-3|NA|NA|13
CASSLPGRNEQFF
TGTGCCAGCAGCCTCCCGGGGAGAAATGAGCAGTTCTTC
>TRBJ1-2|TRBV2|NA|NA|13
CASRNPGNYGYTF
TGTGCCAGCAGAAATCCGGGGAACTATGGCTACACCTTC
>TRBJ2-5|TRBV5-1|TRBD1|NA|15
CASSYERGHGETQYF
TGCGCCAGCAGCTACGAAAGGGGGCACGGAGAGACCCAGTACTTC
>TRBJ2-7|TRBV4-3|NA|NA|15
CASSHKRDSSYEQYF
TGCGCCAGCAGCCACAAACGGGACTCCTCCTACGAGCAGTACTTC
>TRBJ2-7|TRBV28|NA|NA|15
CASSLGTVPSYEQYF
TGTGCCAGCAGTTTAGGTACGGTCCCCTCCTACGAGCAGTACTTC
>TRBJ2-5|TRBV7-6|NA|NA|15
CASSPPGRHRETQYF
TGTGCCAGCAGCCCCCCGGGTCGGCATAGAGAGACCCAGTACTTC
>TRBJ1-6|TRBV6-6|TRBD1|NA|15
CASSYPDRGSSPLHF
TGTGCCAGCAGTTACCCCGACAGGGGGTCGTCACCCCTCCACTTT
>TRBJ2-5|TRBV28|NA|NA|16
CASSFPRQAIQETQYF
TGTGCCAGCAGTTTCCCCCGACAGGCGATCCAAGAGACCCAGTACTTC
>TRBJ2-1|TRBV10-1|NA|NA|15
CASSDPAERDNEQFF
TGCGCCAGCAGTGATCCGGCGGAACGGGACAATGAGCAGTTCTTC
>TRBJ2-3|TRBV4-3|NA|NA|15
CASSQLLASTDTQYF
TGCGCCAGCAGCCAGCTCCTAGCAAGCACAGATACGCAGTATTTT
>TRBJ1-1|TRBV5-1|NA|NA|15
CASSSTRGDTGSAFF
TGCGCCAGCAGCTCTACCAGGGGAGACACAGGGTCGGCTTTCTTT
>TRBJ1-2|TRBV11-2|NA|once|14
CASSLGHANYGYTF
TGTGCCAGCAGCTTGGGGCATGCTAACTATGGCTACACCTTC
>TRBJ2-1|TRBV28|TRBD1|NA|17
CASSYSPGQGSYNEQFF
TGTGCCAGCAGTTACTCACCGGGACAGGGCTCCTACAATGAGCAGTTCTTC
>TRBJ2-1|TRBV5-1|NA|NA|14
CASSLGSADNEQFF
TGCGCCAGCAGCTTGGGAAGCGCGGACAATGAGCAGTTCTTC
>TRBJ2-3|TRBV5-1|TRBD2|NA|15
CASSPGLAIGDTQYF
TGCGCCAGCAGCCCGGGACTAGCGATCGGAGATACGCAGTATTTT
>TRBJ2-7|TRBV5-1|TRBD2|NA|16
CASSPGGGWTSYEQYF
TGCGCCAGCAGCCCCGGGGGGGGCTGGACCTCCTACGAGCAGTACTTC
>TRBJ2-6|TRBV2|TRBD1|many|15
CASSPGQGQANVLTF
TGTGCCAGCAGTCCTGGACAGGGCCAGGCCAACGTCCTGACTTTC
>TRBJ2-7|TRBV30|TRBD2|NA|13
CAWRGGLAYEQYF
TGTGCCTGGAGGGGGGGGTTGGCCTACGAGCAGTACTTC
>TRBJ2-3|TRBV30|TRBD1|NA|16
CAWEDRTGASTDTQYF
TGTGCCTGGGAGGACCGGACAGGGGCTAGCACAGATACGCAGTATTTT
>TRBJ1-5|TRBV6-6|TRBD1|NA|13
CASRNDRAEPQHF
TGTGCCAGCAGAAACGACAGGGCCGAGCCCCAGCATTTT
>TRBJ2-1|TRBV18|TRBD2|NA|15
CASSPSGGSYNEQFF
TGTGCCAGCTCACCCTCCGGGGGGTCCTACAATGAGCAGTTCTTC
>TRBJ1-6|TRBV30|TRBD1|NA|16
CAWSATTGAPWSPLHF
TGTGCCTGGAGTGCTACCACAGGGGCCCCTTGGTCACCCCTCCACTTT
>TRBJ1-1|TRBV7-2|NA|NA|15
CASSFSTGYVTEAFF
TGTGCCAGCAGCTTTTCTACAGGGTATGTCACTGAAGCTTTCTTT
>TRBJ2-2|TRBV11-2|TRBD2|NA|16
CASSFSGLRNTGELFF
TGTGCCAGCAGCTTCTCGGGACTACGGAACACCGGGGAGCTGTTTTTT
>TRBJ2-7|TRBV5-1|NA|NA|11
CASRGHYEQYF
TGCGCCAGCAGGGGGCACTACGAGCAGTACTTC
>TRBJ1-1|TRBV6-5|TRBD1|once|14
CASSPRGMNTEAFF
TGTGCCAGCAGTCCCAGGGGGATGAACACTGAAGCTTTCTTT
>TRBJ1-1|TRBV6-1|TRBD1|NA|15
CASSEQGQEMTGAFF
TGTGCCAGCAGTGAGCAGGGACAGGAAATGACTGGGGCTTTCTTT
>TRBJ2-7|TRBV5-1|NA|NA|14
CASSSGQLTYEQYF
TGCGCCAGCAGCTCCGGACAGTTGACCTACGAGCAGTACTTC
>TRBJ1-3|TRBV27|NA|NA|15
CASSLFLGAGNTIYF
TGTGCCAGCAGTTTATTTCTCGGGGCTGGAAACACCATATATTTT
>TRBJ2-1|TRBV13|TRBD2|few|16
CASSLGSSGAYNEQFF
TGTGCCAGCAGCTTAGGATCGAGCGGGGCCTACAATGAGCAGTTCTTC